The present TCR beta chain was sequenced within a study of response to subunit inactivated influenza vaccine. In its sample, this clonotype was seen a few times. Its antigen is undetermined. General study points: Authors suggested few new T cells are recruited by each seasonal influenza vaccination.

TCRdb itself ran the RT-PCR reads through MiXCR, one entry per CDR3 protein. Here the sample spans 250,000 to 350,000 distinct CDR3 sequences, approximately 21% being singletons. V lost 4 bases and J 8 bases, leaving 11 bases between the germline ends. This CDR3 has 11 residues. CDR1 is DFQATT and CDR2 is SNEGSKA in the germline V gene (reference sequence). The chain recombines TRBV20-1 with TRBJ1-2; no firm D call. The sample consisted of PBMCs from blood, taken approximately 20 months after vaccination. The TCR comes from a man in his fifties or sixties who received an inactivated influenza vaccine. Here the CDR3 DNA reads TGCAGTGCTATAGGACTGCACGGCTACACCTTC. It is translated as CSAIGLHGYTF.